Here is one T cell receptor (beta chain) with its context. Its matching antigen is unknown. Random-hexamer reverse transcription was applied to roughly 0.5 to 1 ug RNA. The CDR3 of TCR beta was amplified by immunoSEQ multiplex PCR across 54 Vbeta and 13 Jbeta. TCRdb ran MiXCR on the immunoSEQ multiplex PCR reads and lists one entry per CDR3 protein. The sample yields 130,000 or so distinct CDR3 sequences, around 80% seen once. These data come from a study of CD8 T cells in Susac syndrome. General study points: The study's TCR sequencing and HLA analysis drew on a certain number of individuals. That number was acknowledged as relatively small.

The receptor was isolated from a human donor with multiple sclerosis. The specimen sequenced was CD8+ T cells from PBMCs.

This chain's CDR3 is CASSYGQGSNQPQHF. DNA for the CDR3: TGTGCCAGCAGTTATGGACAGGGTTCGAATCAGCCCCAGCATTTT. V is TRBV6-5 and J is TRBJ1-5; TRBD1 matches at 8 bases. V was pared by 3 bases and J by 4 bases, with 5 bases of the junction left unmatched. Germline V gives CDR1 MNHEY, CDR2 SVGAGI. This CDR3 region has 15 residues.